The rows below give T cell receptor beta chains drawn from one sample of a study of shared clonotypes between healthy human individuals. Only in-frame clones appear in the TCRdb table, and some are missing; sequencing was by immunoSEQ multiplex PCR. The sample yields roughly 490,000 clones, 79% seen once. The sequenced material came from PBMCs. The receptor source for this set is a woman in her 40s in good health. Some clones in this sample may be carry-over from other donors' samples. Both conserved end residues are part of each CDR3. Each record gives: V gene, D gene, clone size, J gene, CDR3 DNA, CDR3 protein. D genes are given only for firm matches. The size entry is marked missing in some rows and otherwise reads once, few, many or a size class.

v_gene: TRBV9; d_gene: TRBD2; abundance: once; j_gene: TRBJ2-7; CDR3nt: TGTGCCAGCAGCCCCCGGACTAGCGGGCCGTACGAGCAGTACTTC; CDR3aa: CASSPRTSGPYEQYF
v_gene: TRBV5-5; d_gene: -; abundance: -; j_gene: TRBJ1-2; CDR3nt: TGTGCCAGCAGCTTGTCGCCAACAGGGAAGGATGGCTACACCTTC; CDR3aa: CASSLSPTGKDGYTF
v_gene: TRBV19; d_gene: -; abundance: -; j_gene: TRBJ2-7; CDR3nt: TGTGCCAACCTACTTCAAGGAGAACCCTACGAGCAGTACTTC; CDR3aa: CANLLQGEPYEQYF
v_gene: TRBV30; d_gene: -; abundance: -; j_gene: TRBJ2-7; CDR3nt: TGTGCCTGGAACAGGGATTGGTACGAGCAGTACTTC; CDR3aa: CAWNRDWYEQYF
v_gene: TRBV6-1; d_gene: -; abundance: -; j_gene: TRBJ2-3; CDR3nt: TGTGCCAGCAGTGTAAGAGGGATCACAGATACGCAGTATTTT; CDR3aa: CASSVRGITDTQYF
v_gene: TRBV27; d_gene: -; abundance: -; j_gene: TRBJ1-2; CDR3nt: TGTGCCAGCAGCCCCTCCGCAAACTATGGCTACACCTTC; CDR3aa: CASSPSANYGYTF
v_gene: TRBV28; d_gene: TRBD2; abundance: -; j_gene: TRBJ2-3; CDR3nt: TGTGCCAGCAGTCAGGGACTAGCGGGAGTGAAAGATACGCAGTATTTT; CDR3aa: CASSQGLAGVKDTQYF
v_gene: TRBV2; d_gene: -; abundance: -; j_gene: TRBJ2-7; CDR3nt: TGTGCCAGCAGTCCCCAGGTAGGGGGCTACGAGCAGTACTTC; CDR3aa: CASSPQVGGYEQYF
v_gene: TRBV28; d_gene: -; abundance: few; j_gene: TRBJ2-5; CDR3nt: TGTGCCAGCAGTTTAAGTACGGGAGAGGCGGCGGCCCAGTACTTC; CDR3aa: CASSLSTGEAAAQYF
v_gene: TRBV21-1; d_gene: -; abundance: -; j_gene: TRBJ2-3; CDR3nt: TGTGCCAGCAGCATGGGACCCCGTGGGACAGGGGACCACACAGATACGCAGTATTTT; CDR3aa: CASSMGPRGTGDHTDTQYF
v_gene: TRBV9; d_gene: TRBD2; abundance: -; j_gene: TRBJ2-1; CDR3nt: TGTGCCAGCAGCACCATAGCGGGAGCCACCTACAATGAGCAGTTCTTC; CDR3aa: CASSTIAGATYNEQFF
v_gene: TRBV6-6; d_gene: TRBD1; abundance: once; j_gene: TRBJ1-2; CDR3nt: TGTGCCAGCAGTTGGGACAGGGGAAGTAGTAGCTACACCTTC; CDR3aa: CASSWDRGSSSYTF
v_gene: TRBV10-2; d_gene: -; abundance: -; j_gene: TRBJ1-1; CDR3nt: TGCGCCAGCAGGGACTGGAACACTGAAGCTTTCTTT; CDR3aa: CASRDWNTEAFF
v_gene: TRBV4-2; d_gene: TRBD2; abundance: -; j_gene: TRBJ2-1; CDR3nt: TGTGCCAGCGGTAGCGGGAGGGCGTACAATGAGCAGTTCTTC; CDR3aa: CASGSGRAYNEQFF
v_gene: TRBV2; d_gene: TRBD1; abundance: -; j_gene: TRBJ1-4; CDR3nt: TGTGCCAGCAGTGGGCCAGGGGGTCATAATGAAAAACTGTTTTTT; CDR3aa: CASSGPGGHNEKLFF
v_gene: TRBV10-3; d_gene: -; abundance: -; j_gene: TRBJ1-5; CDR3nt: TGTGCCATCAGTGAGCACAGCGAAGTGGGTAGCAATCAGCCCCAGCATTTT; CDR3aa: CAISEHSEVGSNQPQHF
v_gene: TRBV7-6; d_gene: TRBD2; abundance: -; j_gene: TRBJ2-7; CDR3nt: TGTGCCAGCAGCGGAGCGGGGGGCTTCAACGAGCAGTACTTC; CDR3aa: CASSGAGGFNEQYF
v_gene: TRBV7-8; d_gene: TRBD2; abundance: few; j_gene: TRBJ2-2; CDR3nt: TGTGCCAGCAGTCGAGCGGGAACCACCGGGGAGCTGTTTTTT; CDR3aa: CASSRAGTTGELFF
v_gene: TRBV6-1; d_gene: TRBD2; abundance: -; j_gene: TRBJ2-3; CDR3nt: TGTGCCAGCCTAGCGGCAAGAGATACGCAGTATTTT; CDR3aa: CASLAARDTQYF
v_gene: TRBV11-2; d_gene: TRBD2; abundance: -; j_gene: TRBJ2-1; CDR3nt: TGTGCCAGCAGCTTACTCACAGCGGGAGCCTATGAGCAGTTCTTC; CDR3aa: CASSLLTAGAYEQFF
v_gene: TRBV7-3; d_gene: TRBD2; abundance: -; j_gene: TRBJ2-5; CDR3nt: TGTGCCAGCAGCTCCTCAGGGACTAGCGGCCAAGAGACCCAGTACTTC; CDR3aa: CASSSSGTSGQETQYF
v_gene: TRBV2; d_gene: TRBD1; abundance: many; j_gene: TRBJ1-2; CDR3nt: TGTGCCAGCAGGCGGGACAGGGGGCTCATCTATGGCTACACCTTC; CDR3aa: CASRRDRGLIYGYTF
v_gene: TRBV19; d_gene: -; abundance: -; j_gene: TRBJ2-2; CDR3nt: TGTGCCAGTAGTAGGGGGGCGCAGAACACCGGGGAGCTGTTTTTT; CDR3aa: CASSRGAQNTGELFF
v_gene: TRBV11-2; d_gene: -; abundance: -; j_gene: TRBJ2-1; CDR3nt: TGTGCCAGCAGCTTAGAAAAGGAGCTCGGGCAGTTCTTC; CDR3aa: CASSLEKELGQFF
v_gene: TRBV19; d_gene: -; abundance: -; j_gene: TRBJ1-2; CDR3nt: TGTGCCAGTAGCCGCAGGGAGTACTATGGCTACACCTTC; CDR3aa: CASSRREYYGYTF
v_gene: TRBV7-5; d_gene: -; abundance: -; j_gene: TRBJ2-7; CDR3nt: -; CDR3aa: CARSLDQWASGNEQYF
v_gene: TRBV28; d_gene: -; abundance: many; j_gene: TRBJ1-4; CDR3nt: TGTGCCAGCAGTTTACCCGACGACCGCAATGAAAAACTGTTTTTT; CDR3aa: CASSLPDDRNEKLFF
v_gene: TRBV5-5; d_gene: -; abundance: -; j_gene: TRBJ2-5; CDR3nt: TGTGCCAGCAGCTCCGGGTCCCAAGAGACCCAGTACTTC; CDR3aa: CASSSGSQETQYF
v_gene: TRBV18; d_gene: -; abundance: many; j_gene: TRBJ2-3; CDR3nt: TGTGCCAGCTCACCAGGGGCTAGCACAGATACGCAGTATTTT; CDR3aa: CASSPGASTDTQYF
v_gene: TRBV27; d_gene: -; abundance: once; j_gene: TRBJ2-7; CDR3nt: TGTGCCAGCTCCTTAGACTACGCCTACGAGCAGTACTTC; CDR3aa: CASSLDYAYEQYF
v_gene: TRBV18; d_gene: TRBD1; abundance: few; j_gene: TRBJ1-4; CDR3nt: TGTGCCAGCTCCCGTGGGGACAGGGTCAACGAAAAACTGTTTTTT; CDR3aa: CASSRGDRVNEKLFF
v_gene: TRBV1; d_gene: -; abundance: -; j_gene: TRBJ2-1; CDR3nt: TGCACCAGCAGCCAAGCAGGGACAAGCAATGAGCAGTTCTTC; CDR3aa: CTSSQAGTSNEQFF
v_gene: TRBV5-5; d_gene: TRBD1; abundance: -; j_gene: TRBJ1-3; CDR3nt: TGTGCCAGCAGCGGAGTGGGACAGGGGGCGTTCACTGGAAACACCATATATTTT; CDR3aa: CASSGVGQGAFTGNTIYF
v_gene: TRBV2; d_gene: TRBD2; abundance: -; j_gene: TRBJ2-1; CDR3nt: TGTGCCAGCAGCGGTACTAGGGCGGGAGTGTACAATGAGCAGTTCTTC; CDR3aa: CASSGTRAGVYNEQFF
v_gene: TRBV28; d_gene: -; abundance: -; j_gene: TRBJ2-1; CDR3nt: TGTGCCAGCAGTGGACTGGCGGGGCGGATTAACAATGAGCAGTTCTTC; CDR3aa: CASSGLAGRINNEQFF
v_gene: TRBV19; d_gene: TRBD1; abundance: -; j_gene: TRBJ1-1; CDR3nt: TGTGCCAGTATGAGAGGGCGACAGGGGGCGAACACTGAAGCTTTCTTT; CDR3aa: CASMRGRQGANTEAFF
v_gene: TRBV7-2; d_gene: -; abundance: -; j_gene: TRBJ2-1; CDR3nt: TGTGCCAGCAGCTTAGGAGGGCGCCCGCGGGATGAGCAGTTCTTC; CDR3aa: CASSLGGRPRDEQFF
v_gene: TRBV28; d_gene: TRBD2; abundance: -; j_gene: TRBJ2-7; CDR3nt: TGTGCCAGCAGTTTATCCCCAGACCCTAGCGGTGGGGTTTTCGAGCAGTACTTC; CDR3aa: CASSLSPDPSGGVFEQYF
v_gene: TRBV4-3; d_gene: -; abundance: -; j_gene: TRBJ1-2; CDR3nt: TGCGCCAGCAGCCAAGATATTCGCTATGGCTACACCTTC; CDR3aa: CASSQDIRYGYTF
v_gene: TRBV11-3; d_gene: -; abundance: -; j_gene: TRBJ2-1; CDR3nt: TGTGCCAGCAGCTTTAGCGGTGCCTACAATGAGCAGTTCTTC; CDR3aa: CASSFSGAYNEQFF
v_gene: TRBV18; d_gene: -; abundance: -; j_gene: TRBJ2-1; CDR3nt: TGTGCCAGCTCACTACGCGGGTATGAGCAGTTCTTC; CDR3aa: CASSLRGYEQFF
v_gene: TRBV5-8; d_gene: -; abundance: -; j_gene: TRBJ2-7; CDR3nt: TGTGCCAGCAGCCCCGTACAGGGTACCTTTTACGAGCAGTACTTC; CDR3aa: CASSPVQGTFYEQYF
v_gene: TRBV29-1; d_gene: -; abundance: -; j_gene: TRBJ1-4; CDR3nt: TGCAGCGTGGGGGATAGACAGCCGAATGAAAAACTGTTTTTT; CDR3aa: CSVGDRQPNEKLFF
v_gene: TRBV6-1; d_gene: -; abundance: few; j_gene: TRBJ1-1; CDR3nt: TGTGCCAGCAGTGAAGCGCGTTTGACTGAAGCTTTCTTT; CDR3aa: CASSEARLTEAFF
v_gene: TRBV27; d_gene: TRBD1; abundance: once; j_gene: TRBJ2-7; CDR3nt: TGTGCCAGCAGTCTAGCGACAGGGGTGTCCTACGAGCAGTACTTC; CDR3aa: CASSLATGVSYEQYF
v_gene: TRBV27; d_gene: -; abundance: -; j_gene: TRBJ2-6; CDR3nt: TGTGCCAGCAGTTTACAGGCTCCCCACCTCTCTGGGGCCAACGTCCTGACTTTC; CDR3aa: CASSLQAPHLSGANVLTF
v_gene: TRBV11-3; d_gene: TRBD2; abundance: -; j_gene: TRBJ2-1; CDR3nt: TGTGCCAGCAGCCCCGGGACTAGCGGAGAGTACAATGAGCAGTTCTTC; CDR3aa: CASSPGTSGEYNEQFF